This entry lists 28 T cell receptor beta chains sequenced from one sample in a study of cytomegalovirus exposure and HLA in healthy donors. The PCR contained 60 Vbeta and 13 Jbeta primers. Sequencing used immunoSEQ multiplex PCR; TCRdb keeps in-frame clones, though not all of them. The sample includes 85,000 to 90,000 clones, 70% to 90% of them seen just once. Sequencing input: PBMCs. These receptors originate from a man aged 18 to 29 in good health and CMV-seronegative.

The chain joins TRBV28 to TRBJ1-2; D might be TRBD1 (5 bases). The CDR3 extends over 14 amino acids. V lost 3 bases to trimming and J lost 8 bases, with 16 bases between them. Germline V gene sequence: CDR1 MDHEN, CDR2 SYDVKM. The CDR3 nucleotides read TGTGCCAGCAGTTTTTTCCCAGGGCAGGACGGCTACACCTTC. Translated, it gives CASSFFPGQDGYTF.

This clone was recorded once. The rearrangement joins TRBV11-1 to TRBJ2-5, with 7 bases aligning to TRBD1. Germline V gene sequence: CDR1 SGHAT, CDR2 FQDESV (reference sequence). There are 15 residues in the CDR3. Trimming at V came to 7 bases and at J to 5 bases, leaving 13 bases not matched to a gene. CDR3 sequence reads: CASTKRDSRMETQYF. CDR3 in DNA: TGTGCCAGCACGAAACGGGACAGTAGGATGGAGACCCAGTACTTC.

The genes are TRBV6-5 and TRBJ2-1, with 10 positions matching TRBD1. The CDR3 consists of 15 residues. Germline assignment: CDR1 MNHEY and CDR2 SVGAGI. Trimming cost V 4 bases and J 4 bases; bases outside gene matches: 4. CDR3 loop: CASSFDRGQYNEQFF. In DNA form, the CDR3 reads TGTGCCAGCAGTTTTGACAGGGGGCAATACAATGAGCAGTTCTTC.

As for this clone: Sequence at one end of the junction differs from germline and may be a read error. V is TRBV28 and J is TRBJ2-7; 9 bases fit TRBD1. CDR1 and CDR2 (germline): MDHEN, SYDVKM. This CDR3 is built from 14 residues. The DNA for the CDR3 is TGTGCCAGCAGTTCAGACAGGGGGTCCTGCGAGCAGTACTTC. It translates to CASSSDRGSCEQYF. The full variable domain, in which reference TRBV28 and TRBJ2-7 provide the parts outside the CDR3, is DVKVTQSSRYLVKRTGEKVFLECVQDMDHENMFWYRQDPGLGLRLIYFSYDVKMKEKGDIPEGYSVSREKKERFSLILESASTNQTSMYLCASSSDRGSCEQYFGPGTRLTVT.

The CDR3 DNA follows: TGCAGCGCCCACCGCCCGGACAAATACAATGAGCAGTTCTTC. This translates into CSAHRPDKYNEQFF. The rearrangement uses TRBV29-1 and TRBJ2-1; TRBD1 might be the D (5 bases). V was trimmed by 7 bases and J by 4 bases, leaving 17 bases between them. This CDR3 is built from 14 residues. The germline V gene encodes CDR1 SQVTM and CDR2 ANQGSEA.

The rearrangement links TRBV19 to TRBJ2-6; D is perhaps TRBD2 (6 bases). Per germline, CDR1 LNHDA and CDR2 SQIVND (reference sequence). The CDR3 has 17 residues. V was trimmed by 4 bases and J by 2 bases, leaving 15 bases between them. DNA for the CDR3: TGTGCCAGTAGTAACCCCTCCGGGGGAGCTGGGGCCAACGTCCTGACTTTC. Its translation is CASSNPSGGAGANVLTF.

The chain has TRBV9 and TRBJ2-3, with 9 bases lining up with TRBD2. There are 16 residues in the CDR3. Trimming cost V 0 bases and J 4 bases; bases outside gene matches: 6. Germline-derived CDR1 and CDR2 are SGDLS and YYNGEE. The CDR3 region has the DNA TGTGCCAGCAGCGTAGTGGCGGGAGGGCCCTCAGATACGCAGTATTTT. Amino acid sequence: CASSVVAGGPSDTQYF. Full variable domain (outside the CDR3, taken from reference TRBV9 and TRBJ2-3): DSGVTQTPKHLITATGQRVTLRCSPRSGDLSVYWYQQSLDQGLQFLIQYYNGEERAKGNILERFSAQQFPDLHSELNLSSLELGDSALYFCASSVVAGGPSDTQYFGPGTRLTVL.

The V call is TRBV11-2, the J call TRBJ2-5, with TRBD2 matching 8 bases. The V segment lost 2 bases and the J segment 7 bases; nucleotides outside the gene matches: 12. The CDR3 covers 16 residues. CDR1 is SGHAT and CDR2 is FQNNGV in the germline V gene. Here the CDR3 DNA reads TGTGCCAGCAGCTTATTAAGTACTAGCGGTCCCGGGACCCAGTACTTC. This codes for CASSLLSTSGPGTQYF.

J is TRBJ2-7 and V is TRBV7-3; D gene uncertain. V lost 1 base to trimming and J lost 1 base, with 8 bases between them. The CDR3 has 14 amino acids. Germline-derived CDR1 and CDR2 are SGHTA and FQGTGA. Written as DNA, the CDR3 is TGTGCCAGCAGCTTAATTGGCGGATCCTACGAGCAGTACTTC. This codes for CASSLIGGSYEQYF.

This clone has a handful of counts. This sequence joins TRBV11-3 and TRBJ2-3, with a possible D match to TRBD2 (6 bases). This CDR3 has 17 amino acids. CDR1 is SGHNT, CDR2 YENEEA, per germline. V lost 3 bases to trimming and J lost 0 bases, with 16 bases between them. The chain's CDR3 is CASSFTLADTSTDTQYF. CDR3 DNA sequence: TGTGCCAGCAGCTTCACCTTAGCGGATACTAGCACAGATACGCAGTATTTT. Together with reference TRBV11-3 and TRBJ2-3, the CDR3 gives the full variable domain: EAGVVQSPRYKIIEKKQPVAFWCNPISGHNTLYWYLQNLGQGPELLIRYENEEAVDDSQLPKDRFSAERLKGVDSTLKIQPAELGDSAVYLCASSFTLADTSTDTQYFGPGTRLTVL.

The chain employs TRBV5-1 and TRBJ2-1, with a weak D call TRBD1 (6 bases). Germline lookup yields CDR1 SGHRS and CDR2 YFSETQ. V gave up 7 bases and J gave up 5 bases, with 19 bases separating them. There are 15 residues in the CDR3. The CDR3 protein is CASSEGRGGHNEQFF. CDR3 coding DNA: TGCGCCAGCTCAGAGGGCAGGGGTGGGCACAATGAGCAGTTCTTC.

The table lists this clone with a count of one. The rearrangement uses TRBV2 and TRBJ2-7; 7 nucleotides align to TRBD2. V lost 1 base, J lost 0 bases, and 3 bases stayed unmatched. Germline CDR1 reads SNHLY; CDR2 reads FYNNEI. There are 15 residues in the CDR3. Here the CDR3 DNA reads TGTGCCAGCAGTGAAGGGCTAGCGGCCTCCTACGAGCAGTACTTC. It codes for CASSEGLAASYEQYF.

This chain joins TRBV7-2 and TRBJ2-5, with a weak D call TRBD2 (6 bases). With 5 bases removed from V and 7 bases from J, the gap between germline ends came to 17 bases. The CDR3 extends over 14 amino acids. The germline V gene encodes CDR1 SGHTA and CDR2 FQGNSA. Here the CDR3 reads CASSRLAPEGTQYF. The CDR3 DNA follows: TGTGCCAGCAGCCGGCTAGCGCCGGAGGGGACCCAGTACTTC. The full variable domain, with the rest looked up from reference TRBV7-2 and TRBJ2-5, is GAGVSQSPSNKVTEKGKDVELRCDPISGHTALYWYRQSLGQGLEFLIYFQGNSAPDKSGLPSDRFSAERTGGSVSTLTIQRTQQEDSAVYLCASSRLAPEGTQYFGPGTRLLVL.

This chain uses TRBV15 with TRBJ2-5; a possible D gene is TRBD1 (6 bases). Germline values: CDR1 LNHNV, CDR2 YYDKDF (reference sequence). The CDR3 sequence is 15 residues long. Trimming took off 0 bases at V and 4 bases at J, with 12 bases between the two ends. This CDR3 reads CATSRDNRAGETQYF. The CDR3 DNA sequence: TGTGCCACCAGCAGAGATAACAGGGCGGGAGAGACCCAGTACTTC.

This chain links TRBV28 with TRBJ2-3, with D possibly TRBD2 on 6 matching bases. V was clipped by 4 bases and J by 3 bases, with 17 bases between them. Germline CDR1 and CDR2: MDHEN and SYDVKM. The CDR3 totals 16 residues. CDR3 in DNA: TGTGCCAGCAGTTCTCAGGAGGGGAGGCGGACAGATACGCAGTATTTT. Its translation is CASSSQEGRRTDTQYF.

The rearrangement joins TRBV7-3 to TRBJ2-1, with D maybe TRBD1 (5 bases). The V and J ends lost 2 bases and 8 bases respectively, with 13 bases between them. CDR1 and CDR2 from the germline V gene are SGHTA and FQGTGA. CDR3 length equals 14 residues. The chain's CDR3 is CASSLDSTMDEQFF. The CDR3 DNA is TGTGCCAGCAGCTTAGACAGTACAATGGATGAGCAGTTCTTC.

This sequence joins TRBV7-2 and TRBJ2-7, with D perhaps TRBD1 (6 bases). From germline, CDR1 is SGHTA and CDR2 FQGNSA. The V and J ends lost 6 bases and 0 bases respectively, with 15 bases between them. The CDR3 covers 15 residues. This CDR3 is CASRGYRVSSYEQYF. CDR3 nucleotides: TGTGCCAGCAGGGGATACAGGGTCAGCTCCTACGAGCAGTACTTC.

The chain joins TRBV28 to TRBJ2-3; possibly TRBD1 for D (6 bases). There are 16 residues in the CDR3. Trimming stripped 3 bases from V and 2 bases from J, with 15 bases between. CDR1 MDHEN and CDR2 SYDVKM come from the germline V gene. The CDR3 loop reads CASSFAGQGYTDTQYF. CDR3 DNA sequence: TGTGCCAGCAGTTTTGCGGGCCAGGGGTACACAGATACGCAGTATTTT.

V gene TRBV28 combines with J gene TRBJ1-2; D is possibly TRBD1 (5 bases). From germline, CDR1 is MDHEN and CDR2 SYDVKM. V was pared by 6 bases and J by 4 bases, with 12 bases between. This CDR3 comprises 13 residues. CDR3 coding DNA: TGTGCCAGCAGAGGAGCGACAGTCTATGGCTACACCTTC. Translating it yields CASRGATVYGYTF.

The J gene is TRBJ2-5, the V gene TRBV2; 11 bases agree with TRBD1. Matching the DNA end better, TRBJ2-7 makes the J call doubtful. The CDR3 spans 13 residues. CDR1 is SNHLY and CDR2 is FYNNEI in the germline V gene. DNA for the CDR3: TGTGCCAGGGGACAGGGGGTTTCCTACGAGCAGTACTTC. Amino acids: CARGQGVSYEQYF.

The chain combines TRBV11-1 with TRBJ1-3; TRBD1 matches 7 bases. Germline V gene data show CDR1 as SGHAT and CDR2 as FQDESV (reference sequence). The V and J ends lost 5 bases and 0 bases, in that order; junction bases with no gene match: 10. The CDR3 sequence is 17 residues long. This chain's CDR3 is CASSTRTGRSSGNTIYF. The CDR3 DNA is TGTGCCAGCAGCACCCGGACAGGACGGAGCTCTGGAAACACCATATATTTT.

This clone was seen only a few times. The genes are TRBV7-3 and TRBJ2-1; 8 bases align to TRBD1. Per germline, CDR1 SGHTA and CDR2 FQGTGA. The CDR3 is 17 residues long. V dropped 4 bases and J dropped 0; count of bases not matched to a gene: 8. CDR3 DNA sequence: TGTGCCAGCAGCTCTGGACAGGGATTTAACTCCTACAATGAGCAGTTCTTC. Encoded protein: CASSSGQGFNSYNEQFF.

The chain joins TRBV6-4 to TRBJ2-2, with TRBD1 matching over 9 bases. Germline CDR1 reads MRHNA; CDR2 reads SNTAGT. The CDR3 contains 16 residues. V was clipped by 8 bases and J by 0 bases; unmatched bases: 7. CDR3 sequence reads: CASGKGQGANTGELFF. The CDR3 nucleotides are TGTGCCAGCGGTAAGGGACAGGGAGCGAACACCGGGGAGCTGTTTTTT.

CDR3 coding DNA: TGTGCCACCAGCATCGGGACTAGCGGATACAATGAGCAGTTCTTC. Translation: CATSIGTSGYNEQFF. This chain connects TRBV15 to TRBJ2-1; 11 bases line up with TRBD2. Trimming removed 4 bases from V and 4 bases from J; junction bases left unmatched: 3. The length of the CDR3 is 15 residues. Germline assignment: CDR1 LNHNV and CDR2 YYDKDF (reference sequence).

This chain joins TRBV10-2 and TRBJ1-5; possibly TRBD1 for D (6 bases). This CDR3 is 13 amino acids long. V lost 10 bases, J lost 5 bases, and 15 bases lay in between. In germline, CDR1 is WSHSY, CDR2 SAAADI. In DNA, the CDR3 is TGCGCCACCCGCACAGGGTTCGATCAGCCCCAGCATTTT. It codes for CATRTGFDQPQHF.

The chain couples TRBV7-2 to TRBJ2-7; a possible D gene is TRBD2 (5 bases). Germline V gives CDR1 SGHTA, CDR2 FQGNSA. The CDR3 is made up of 16 amino acids. Trimming took off 2 bases at V and 2 bases at J, with 16 bases between the two ends. CDR3 in DNA: TGTGCCAGCAGCTTATTTAGAGGGAGTCGGACCTACGAGCAGTACTTC. Amino acids: CASSLFRGSRTYEQYF.

The chain joins TRBV7-2 to TRBJ2-4, with TRBD2 identical over 14 bases. This CDR3 is built from 15 residues. Germline values: CDR1 SGHTA, CDR2 FQGNSA. V gave up 5 bases and J gave up 8 bases; unmatched junction bases: 5. CDR3: CASSPTSGRVDIQYF. CDR3 in DNA: TGTGCCAGCAGCCCGACTAGCGGGAGGGTCGACATTCAGTACTTC.

The chain is built from TRBV27 and TRBJ2-3; 14 nucleotides line up with TRBD2. The CDR3 contains 18 residues. Germline V lookup: CDR1 MNHEY, CDR2 SMNVEV (reference sequence). V shed 3 bases and J 10 bases; nucleotides not matched to a gene: 15. DNA for the CDR3: TGTGCCAGCAGTTTTGAACTTCCAACGGGACTAGCGGGAGACGCGCAGTATTTT. Encoded protein: CASSFELPTGLAGDAQYF.